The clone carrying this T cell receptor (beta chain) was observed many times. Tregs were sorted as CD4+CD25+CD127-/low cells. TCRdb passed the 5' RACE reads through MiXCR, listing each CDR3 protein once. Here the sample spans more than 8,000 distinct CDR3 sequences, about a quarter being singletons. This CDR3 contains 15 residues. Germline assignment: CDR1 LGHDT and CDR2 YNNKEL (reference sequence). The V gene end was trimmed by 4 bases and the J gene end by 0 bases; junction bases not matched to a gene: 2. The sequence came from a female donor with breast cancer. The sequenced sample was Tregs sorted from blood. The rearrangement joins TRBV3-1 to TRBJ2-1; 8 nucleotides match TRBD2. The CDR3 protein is CASSPGTSSYNEQFF. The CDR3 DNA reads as TGTGCCAGCAGCCCCGGGACTAGCTCCTACAATGAGCAGTTCTTC.